Many counts were recorded for the clone carrying this T cell receptor beta chain. The sample belongs to a study of read filtering for tumor transcriptome and immune sequencing. Study overall: Revised staging placed roughly 8 patients in R-ISS I, about 16 in II, 7 in III.

Germline values: CDR1 SQVTM, CDR2 ANQGSEA. The CDR3 sequence is 18 residues long. Trimming removed 0 bases from V and 4 bases from J, with 22 bases in between. Molecular barcoded adaptors covering alpha/delta and beta/gamma chains were used on around 370 ng RNA. TCRdb ran MiXCR on the reads and lists one entry per CDR3 protein. The sample lists 100,000 to 150,000 distinct CDR3 sequences; roughly 13% were seen once. The sample taken for sequencing was a population of CD138-negative cells sorted from bone marrow. The chain has TRBV29-1 and TRBJ2-1; TRBD2 is a possible D gene (6 bases). The origin of this receptor is a donor aged 40 or over with multiple myeloma. The CDR3 spells CSVEEGGKAGGTYNEQFF. CDR3 coding DNA: TGCAGCGTTGAAGAGGGGGGAAAGGCCGGCGGGACTTACAATGAGCAGTTCTTC.